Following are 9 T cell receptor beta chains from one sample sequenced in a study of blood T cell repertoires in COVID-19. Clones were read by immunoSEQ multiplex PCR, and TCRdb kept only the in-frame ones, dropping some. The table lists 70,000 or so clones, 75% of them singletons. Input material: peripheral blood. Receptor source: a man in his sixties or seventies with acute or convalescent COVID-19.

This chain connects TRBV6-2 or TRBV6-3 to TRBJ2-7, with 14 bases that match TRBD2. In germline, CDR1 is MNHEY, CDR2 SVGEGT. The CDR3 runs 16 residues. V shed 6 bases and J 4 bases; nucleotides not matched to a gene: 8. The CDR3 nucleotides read TGTGCCAGCAGCCTGACAGGGACTAGCGGGAGTTACGAGCAGTACTTC. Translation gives CASSLTGTSGSYEQYF.

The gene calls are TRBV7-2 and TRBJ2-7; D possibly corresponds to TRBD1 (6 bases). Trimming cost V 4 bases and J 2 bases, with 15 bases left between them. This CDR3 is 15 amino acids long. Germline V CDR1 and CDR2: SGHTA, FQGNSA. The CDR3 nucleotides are TGTGCCAGCAGCTCGTACAGGGTTGGGACCTACGAGCAGTACTTC. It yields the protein CASSSYRVGTYEQYF.

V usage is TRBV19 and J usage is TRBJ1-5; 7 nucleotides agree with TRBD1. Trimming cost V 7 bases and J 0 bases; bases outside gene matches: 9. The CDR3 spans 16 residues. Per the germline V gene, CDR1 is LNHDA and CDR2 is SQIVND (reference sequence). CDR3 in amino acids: CASTDGQAYSNQPQHF. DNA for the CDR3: TGTGCCAGTACCGATGGACAGGCATATAGCAATCAGCCCCAGCATTTT.

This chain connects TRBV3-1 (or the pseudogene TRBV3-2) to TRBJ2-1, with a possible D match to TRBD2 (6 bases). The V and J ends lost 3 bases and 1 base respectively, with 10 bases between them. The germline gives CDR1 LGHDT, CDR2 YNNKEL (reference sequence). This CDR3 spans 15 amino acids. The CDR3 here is CASSQGLPSYNEQFF. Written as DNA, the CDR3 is TGTGCCAGCAGCCAGGGACTTCCTTCCTACAATGAGCAGTTCTTC.

The CDR3 is CATSFLAKGGEQFF. Here the CDR3 DNA reads TGTGCCACCAGCTTCCTAGCGAAAGGCGGTGAGCAGTTCTTC. J is TRBJ2-1 and V is TRBV15; TRBD2 is a possible D gene (6 bases). From germline, CDR1 is LNHNV and CDR2 YYDKDF (reference sequence). Trimming removed 5 bases at V and 9 bases at J, with 17 bases between. The length of the CDR3 is 14 residues.

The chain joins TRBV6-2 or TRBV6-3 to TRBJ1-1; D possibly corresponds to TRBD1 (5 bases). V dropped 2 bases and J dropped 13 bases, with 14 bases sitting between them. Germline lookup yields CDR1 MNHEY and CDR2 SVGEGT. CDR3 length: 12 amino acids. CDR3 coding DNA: TGTGCCAGCAGTTACCCCTGGGGGGGGGTTTTCTTT. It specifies CASSYPWGGVFF.

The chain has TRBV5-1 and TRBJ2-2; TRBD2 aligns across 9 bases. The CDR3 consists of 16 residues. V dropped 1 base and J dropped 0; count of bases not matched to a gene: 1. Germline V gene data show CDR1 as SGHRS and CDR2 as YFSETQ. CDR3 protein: CASSLRGRANTGELFF. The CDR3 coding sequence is TGCGCCAGCAGCTTGCGCGGGAGGGCGAACACCGGGGAGCTGTTTTTT.

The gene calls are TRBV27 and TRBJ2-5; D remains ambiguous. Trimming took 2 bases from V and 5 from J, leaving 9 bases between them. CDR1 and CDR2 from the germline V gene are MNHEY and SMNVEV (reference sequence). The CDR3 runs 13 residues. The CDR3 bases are TGTGCCAGCAGTTTAAGAGGATTCGAGACCCAGTACTTC. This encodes CASSLRGFETQYF.

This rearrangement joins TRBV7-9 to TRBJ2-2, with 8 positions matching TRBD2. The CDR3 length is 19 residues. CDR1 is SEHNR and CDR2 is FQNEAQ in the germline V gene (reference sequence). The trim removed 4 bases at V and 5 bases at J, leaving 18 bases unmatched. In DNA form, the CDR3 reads TGTGCCAGCAGCTCCACCTTGGGCGACGGGAGGGCCGGTACCGGGGAGCTGTTTTTT. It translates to CASSSTLGDGRAGTGELFF.